Detailed here is one T cell receptor (beta chain). The antigen this receptor binds is unknown. Base qualities were left out, and no much larger clone turns up one base away. The data were taken from a study of blood T cell repertoires in COVID-19 (TCRdb year 2020). For the study in its entirety: Collaborator samples came from the United States, Italy and Spain and covered acute and convalescent phases of COVID-19. The prospective study material was composed of cDNA or gDNA derived from T cells, B-cell-depleted T cells, or PBMCs. Deeply sampled blood TCRbeta repertoires from subjects exposed to, actively infected with, or recovered from COVID-19 were included in the dataset. The repertoires were made available in a free public database intended to serve as a resource for research on the immune response to SARS-CoV-2. The samples were drawn from two sources: the first 160 participants of the ongoing ImmuneRACE study, and over 1,000 subjects contributed by 6 global collaborators. A de-identified subject ID, COVID-19 status, age in years and sex were almost always included in the sample metadata. Where available, HLA class I and class II types were obtained from metadata supplied by the sample provider rather than from assay-based typing.

In Seattle, one collaborating source enrolled patients while the infection was active and tracked those patients longitudinally over the course of disease. Each collaborating institution followed its own protocols to collect whole blood in K2EDTA tubes. For TCRbeta analysis, collaborators shipped samples in one of three forms: frozen whole blood, isolated PBMCs, or DNA extracted from either of those sample types. What the research found in general, with its limitations: How much clinical and demographic metadata was included differed by source and by participant, and the metadata was provided uncurated.

TCRbeta CDR3 regions were amplified from genomic DNA using the immunoSEQ Assay, a bias-controlled multiplex PCR. The authors' pipeline ran thus. Nucleated cell counts per sample were estimated from amplification of reference gene primers within the assay. Sequence reads were collapsed and filtered to measure the absolute abundance of every unique TCRbeta CDR3 rearrangement. For each sample, productive Simpson clonality was calculated as the square root of Simpson's diversity index over productive rearrangements. TCRdb provides this immuneACCESS table in a form limited to in-frame rearrangements. Some clones are lacking; in checked studies, under half of them reflect an unresolved V gene, and why the rest are absent is not known. The D gene and trimming were derived from the DNA, and the V and J assignments and clone size from that table. Across this sample there are 140,000 to 150,000 clones, with 70% to 90% seen only once. The top ten constitute approximately 8% of the sample.

V is cut by 5 bases and J by 3 bases, and the space between the germline ends is 13 bases. The germline V gene sets CDR1 to SGHAT and CDR2 to FQNNGV. The cysteine opens and the phenylalanine closes a CDR3 of 14 amino acids. Only the CDR3 portion is preserved as DNA: 42 bases, with reading frame beginning at the first base. This sequence uses TRBV11-2 and TRBJ2-5, with a weak D call of TRBD2 (5 bases match). Sequencing was done on a sample of peripheral blood. This sequence originates from a woman in her sixties or seventies with COVID-19, enrolled during active disease. The CDR3 loop reads CASSPRMGEETQYF. The nucleotide sequence reads as follows: TGTGCCAGCAGCCCCCGGATGGGAGAAGAGACCCAGTACTTC.